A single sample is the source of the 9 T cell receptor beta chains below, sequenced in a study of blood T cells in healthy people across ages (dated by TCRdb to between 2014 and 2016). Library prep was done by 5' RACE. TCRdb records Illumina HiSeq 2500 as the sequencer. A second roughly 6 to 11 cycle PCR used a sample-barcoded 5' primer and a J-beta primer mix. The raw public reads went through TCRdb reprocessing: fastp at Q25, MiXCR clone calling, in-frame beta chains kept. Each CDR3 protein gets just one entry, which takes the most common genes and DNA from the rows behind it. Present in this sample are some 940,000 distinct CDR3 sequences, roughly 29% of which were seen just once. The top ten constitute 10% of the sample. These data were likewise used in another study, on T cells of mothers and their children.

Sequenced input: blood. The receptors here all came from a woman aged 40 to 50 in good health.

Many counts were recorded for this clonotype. The CDR3 DNA sequence: TGTGCCAGCCGAACGGACAGGGTAGGCTCTAACTATGGCTACACCTTC. Protein: CASRTDRVGSNYGYTF. The gene calls are TRBV27 and TRBJ1-2, with 8 bases fitting TRBD1. Germline V gives CDR1 MNHEY, CDR2 SMNVEV (reference sequence). The CDR3 extends over 16 amino acids. V trimming: 8 bases; J trimming: 0 bases; junction bases outside the gene matches: 11.

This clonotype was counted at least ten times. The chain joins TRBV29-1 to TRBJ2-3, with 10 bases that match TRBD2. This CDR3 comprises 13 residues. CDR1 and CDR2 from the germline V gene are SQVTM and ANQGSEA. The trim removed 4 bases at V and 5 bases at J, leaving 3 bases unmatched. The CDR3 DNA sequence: TGCAGCGTTGTACTAGCGGGGAGAGATACGCAGTATTTT. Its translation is CSVVLAGRDTQYF.

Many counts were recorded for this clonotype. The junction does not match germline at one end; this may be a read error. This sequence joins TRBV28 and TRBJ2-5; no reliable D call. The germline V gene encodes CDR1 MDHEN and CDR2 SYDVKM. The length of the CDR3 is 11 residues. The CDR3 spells CASRLSETQYF. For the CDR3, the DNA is TGTGCCAGCCGTTTGTCGGAGACCCAGTACTTC.

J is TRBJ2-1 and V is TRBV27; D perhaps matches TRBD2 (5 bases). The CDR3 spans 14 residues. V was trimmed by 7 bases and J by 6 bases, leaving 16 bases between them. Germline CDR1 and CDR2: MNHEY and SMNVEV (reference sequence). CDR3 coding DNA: TGTGCCAGCAACCGGGAATCCTCGGGCAATGAGCAGTTCTTC. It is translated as CASNRESSGNEQFF.

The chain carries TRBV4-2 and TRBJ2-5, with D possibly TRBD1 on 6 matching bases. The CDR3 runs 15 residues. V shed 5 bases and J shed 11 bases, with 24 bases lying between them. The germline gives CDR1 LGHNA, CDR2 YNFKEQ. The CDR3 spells CASSSDPGVVYEQYF. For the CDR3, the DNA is TGTGCCAGCAGCTCCGATCCAGGGGTCGTTTATGAGCAGTACTTC.

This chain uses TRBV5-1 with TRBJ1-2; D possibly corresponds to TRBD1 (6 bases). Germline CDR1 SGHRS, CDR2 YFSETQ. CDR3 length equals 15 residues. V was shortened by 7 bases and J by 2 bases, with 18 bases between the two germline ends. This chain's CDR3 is CASGQRGYSNYGYTF. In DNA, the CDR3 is TGCGCCAGCGGCCAAAGGGGGTACAGCAACTATGGCTACACCTTC.

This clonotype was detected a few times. The CDR3 sequence: CASRKGHNEKLFF. The CDR3 region has the DNA TGTGCCAGTAGAAAGGGCCATAATGAAAAACTGTTTTTT. This sequence joins TRBV19 and TRBJ1-4; D is unclear. The CDR3 runs 13 residues. Trimming took off 6 bases at V and 4 bases at J, with 9 bases between the two ends. In germline, CDR1 is LNHDA, CDR2 SQIVND (reference sequence).

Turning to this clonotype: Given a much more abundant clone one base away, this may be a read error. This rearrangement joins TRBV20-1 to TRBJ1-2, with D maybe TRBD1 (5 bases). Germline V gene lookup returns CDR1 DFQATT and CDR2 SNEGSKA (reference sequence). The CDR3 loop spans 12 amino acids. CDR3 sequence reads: CRARASRDGYTF. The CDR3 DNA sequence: TGCAGGGCTAGAGCCTCCAGGGATGGCTACACCTTC.

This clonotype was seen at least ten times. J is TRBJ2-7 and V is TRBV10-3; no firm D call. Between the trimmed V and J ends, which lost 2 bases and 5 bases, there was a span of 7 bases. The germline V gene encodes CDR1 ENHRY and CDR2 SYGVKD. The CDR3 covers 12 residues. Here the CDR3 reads CAISEVGNEQYF. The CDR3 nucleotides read TGTGCCATCAGTGAGGTGGGGAACGAGCAGTACTTC.